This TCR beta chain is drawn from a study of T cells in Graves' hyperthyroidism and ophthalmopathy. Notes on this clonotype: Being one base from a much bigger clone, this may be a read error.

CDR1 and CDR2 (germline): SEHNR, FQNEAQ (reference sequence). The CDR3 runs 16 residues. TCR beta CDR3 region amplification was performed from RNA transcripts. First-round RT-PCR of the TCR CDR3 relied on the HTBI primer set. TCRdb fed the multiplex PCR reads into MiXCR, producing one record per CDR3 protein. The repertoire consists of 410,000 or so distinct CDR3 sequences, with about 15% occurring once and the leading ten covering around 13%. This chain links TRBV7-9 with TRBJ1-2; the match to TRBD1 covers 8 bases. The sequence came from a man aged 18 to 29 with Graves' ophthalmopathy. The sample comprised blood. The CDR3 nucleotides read TGTGCCAGCAGCTTAGCGAGCAGGGGGCTGCACTATGGCCACACCTTC. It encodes CASSLASRGLHYGHTF.